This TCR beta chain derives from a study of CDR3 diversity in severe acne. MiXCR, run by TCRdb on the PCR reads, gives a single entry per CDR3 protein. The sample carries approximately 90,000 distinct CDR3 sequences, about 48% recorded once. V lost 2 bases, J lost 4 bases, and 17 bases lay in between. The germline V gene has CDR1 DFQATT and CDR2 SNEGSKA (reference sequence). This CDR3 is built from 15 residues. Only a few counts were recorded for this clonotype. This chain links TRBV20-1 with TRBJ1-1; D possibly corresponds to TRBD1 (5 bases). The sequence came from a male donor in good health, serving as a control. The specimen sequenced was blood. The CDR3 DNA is TGCAGTGCTAGATTGGCAGGGAGTTTGGGCACTGAAGCTTTCTTT. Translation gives CSARLAGSLGTEAFF.